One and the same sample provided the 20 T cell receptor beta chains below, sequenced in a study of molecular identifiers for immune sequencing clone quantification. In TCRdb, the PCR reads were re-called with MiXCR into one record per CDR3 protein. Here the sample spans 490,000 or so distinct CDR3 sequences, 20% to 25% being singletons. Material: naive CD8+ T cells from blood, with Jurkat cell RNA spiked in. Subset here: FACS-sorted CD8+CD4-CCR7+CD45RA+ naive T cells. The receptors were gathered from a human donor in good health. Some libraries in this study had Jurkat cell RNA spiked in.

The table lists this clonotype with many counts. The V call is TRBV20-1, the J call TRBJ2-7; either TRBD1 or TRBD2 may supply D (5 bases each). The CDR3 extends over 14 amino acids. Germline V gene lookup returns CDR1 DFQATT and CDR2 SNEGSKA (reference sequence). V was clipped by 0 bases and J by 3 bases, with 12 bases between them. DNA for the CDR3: TGCAGTGCTAGAGATCGAGGGGATCTCTACGAGCAGTACTTC. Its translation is CSARDRGDLYEQYF.

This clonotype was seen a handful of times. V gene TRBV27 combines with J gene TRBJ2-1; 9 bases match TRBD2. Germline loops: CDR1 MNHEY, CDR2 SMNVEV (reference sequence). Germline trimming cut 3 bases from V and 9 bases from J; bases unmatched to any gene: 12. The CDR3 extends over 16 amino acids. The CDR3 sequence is CASSLIGVAGVAEQFF. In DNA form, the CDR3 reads TGTGCCAGCAGTTTGATAGGGGTAGCGGGAGTTGCTGAGCAGTTCTTC.

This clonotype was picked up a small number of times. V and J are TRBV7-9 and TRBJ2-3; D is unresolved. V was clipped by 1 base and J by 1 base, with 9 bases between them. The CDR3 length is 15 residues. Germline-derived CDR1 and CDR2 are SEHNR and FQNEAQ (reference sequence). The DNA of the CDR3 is TGTGCCAGCAGCTTAGGGGTAACCGGCACAGATACGCAGTATTTT. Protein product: CASSLGVTGTDTQYF. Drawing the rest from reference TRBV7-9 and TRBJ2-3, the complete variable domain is DTGVSQNPRHKITKRGQNVTFRCDPISEHNRLYWYRQTLGQGPEFLTYFQNEAQLEKSRLLSDRFSAERPKGSFSTLEIQRTEQGDSAMYLCASSLGVTGTDTQYFGPGTRLTVL.

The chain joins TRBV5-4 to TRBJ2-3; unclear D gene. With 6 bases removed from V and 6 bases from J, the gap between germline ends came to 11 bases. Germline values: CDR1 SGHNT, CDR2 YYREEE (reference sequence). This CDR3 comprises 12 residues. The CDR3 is CASNLDRDTQYF. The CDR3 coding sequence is TGTGCCAGCAACCTGGATCGGGATACGCAGTATTTT.

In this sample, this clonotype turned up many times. The CDR3 here is CASSPVSYEQYF. Written as DNA, the CDR3 is TGTGCCAGCAGTCCGGTATCATACGAGCAGTACTTC. The chain carries TRBV7-9 and TRBJ2-7; D unclear. The germline V and J ends were trimmed by 6 bases and 4 bases, with 10 bases remaining between them. The CDR3 runs to 12 residues. From germline, CDR1 is SEHNR and CDR2 FQNEAQ (reference sequence).

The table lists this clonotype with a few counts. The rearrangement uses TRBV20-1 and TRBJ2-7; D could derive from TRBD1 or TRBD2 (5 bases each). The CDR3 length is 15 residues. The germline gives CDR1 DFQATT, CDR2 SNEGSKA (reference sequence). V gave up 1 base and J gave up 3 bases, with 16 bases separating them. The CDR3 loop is CSARARGDYDYEQYF. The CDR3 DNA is TGCAGTGCTAGAGCTCGAGGGGATTACGACTACGAGCAGTACTTC.

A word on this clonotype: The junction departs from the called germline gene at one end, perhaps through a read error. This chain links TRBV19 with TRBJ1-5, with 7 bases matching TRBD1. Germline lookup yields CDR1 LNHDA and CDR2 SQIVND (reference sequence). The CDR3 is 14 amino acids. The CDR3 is CASSGDSSNRPQHF. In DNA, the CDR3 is TGTGCCAGTAGTGGGGACAGTAGCAATCGGCCCCAGCATTTT.

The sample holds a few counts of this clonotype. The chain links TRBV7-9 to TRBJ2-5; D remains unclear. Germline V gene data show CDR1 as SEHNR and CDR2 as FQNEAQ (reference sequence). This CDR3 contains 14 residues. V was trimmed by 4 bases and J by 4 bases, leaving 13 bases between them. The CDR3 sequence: CASSYPRTAETQYF. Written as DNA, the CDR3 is TGTGCCAGCAGCTACCCACGGACGGCAGAGACCCAGTACTTC. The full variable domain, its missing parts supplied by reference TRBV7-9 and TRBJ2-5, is DTGVSQNPRHKITKRGQNVTFRCDPISEHNRLYWYRQTLGQGPEFLTYFQNEAQLEKSRLLSDRFSAERPKGSFSTLEIQRTEQGDSAMYLCASSYPRTAETQYFGPGTRLLVL.

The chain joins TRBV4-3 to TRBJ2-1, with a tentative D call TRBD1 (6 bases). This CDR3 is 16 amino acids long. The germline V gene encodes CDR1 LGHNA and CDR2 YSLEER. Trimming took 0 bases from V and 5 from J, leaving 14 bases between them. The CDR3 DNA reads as TGCGCCAGCAGCCAAGATTGGCAGGGGTCCCACAATGAGCAGTTCTTC. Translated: CASSQDWQGSHNEQFF.

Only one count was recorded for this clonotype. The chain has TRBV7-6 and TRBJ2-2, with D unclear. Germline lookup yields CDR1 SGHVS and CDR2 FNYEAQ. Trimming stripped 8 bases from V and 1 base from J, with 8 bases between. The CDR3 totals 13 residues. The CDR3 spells CASGPGNTGELFF. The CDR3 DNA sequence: TGTGCCAGCGGCCCGGGGAACACCGGGGAGCTGTTTTTT.

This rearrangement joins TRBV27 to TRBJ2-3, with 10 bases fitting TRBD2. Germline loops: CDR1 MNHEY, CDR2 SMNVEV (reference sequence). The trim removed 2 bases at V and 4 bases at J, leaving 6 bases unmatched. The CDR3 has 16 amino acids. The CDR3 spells CASSLAAGGPADTQYF. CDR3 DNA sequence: TGTGCCAGCAGTTTAGCAGCGGGGGGGCCTGCAGATACGCAGTATTTT.

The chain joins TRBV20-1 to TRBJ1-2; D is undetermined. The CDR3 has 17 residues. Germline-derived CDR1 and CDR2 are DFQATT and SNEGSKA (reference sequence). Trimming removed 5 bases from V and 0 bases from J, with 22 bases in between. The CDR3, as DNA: TGCAGTGCTGGGCCCCTGGAGCCAGAGAAAGCTAACTATGGCTACACCTTC. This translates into CSAGPLEPEKANYGYTF.

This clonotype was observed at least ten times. The CDR3 DNA reads as TGTGCCAGCTCCTACGGGCCGCCGGCTGAAAAACTGTTTTTT. This codes for CASSYGPPAEKLFF. The rearrangement links TRBV6-6 to TRBJ1-4; D unresolved. V lost 8 bases and J lost 7, with 17 bases in between. Germline V CDR1 and CDR2: MNHNY, SVGAGI (reference sequence). The CDR3 length is 14 residues.

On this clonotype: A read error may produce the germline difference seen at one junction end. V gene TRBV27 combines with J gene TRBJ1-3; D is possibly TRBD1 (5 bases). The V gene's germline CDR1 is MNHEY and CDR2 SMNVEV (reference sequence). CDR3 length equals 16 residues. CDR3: CASSLRGPSSGSTIYF. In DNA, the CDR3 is TGTGCCAGCAGTTTAAGGGGTCCCAGCTCTGGAAGCACCATATATTTT.

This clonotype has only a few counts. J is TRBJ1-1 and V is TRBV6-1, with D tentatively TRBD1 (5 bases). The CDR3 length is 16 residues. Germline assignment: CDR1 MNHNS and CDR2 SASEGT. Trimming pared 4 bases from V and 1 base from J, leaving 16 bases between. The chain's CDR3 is CASSGGVFRPNTEAFF. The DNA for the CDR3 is TGTGCCAGCAGTGGAGGGGTCTTCCGCCCGAACACTGAAGCTTTCTTT.

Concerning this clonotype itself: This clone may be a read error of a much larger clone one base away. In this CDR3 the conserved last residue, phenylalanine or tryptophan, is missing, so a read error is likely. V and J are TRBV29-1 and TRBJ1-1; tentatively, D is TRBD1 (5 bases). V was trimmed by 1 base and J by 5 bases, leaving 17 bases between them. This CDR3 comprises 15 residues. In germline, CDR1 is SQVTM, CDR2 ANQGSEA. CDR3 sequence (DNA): TGCAGCGTTGAAGGCACGAGGGGCGCGAGGACTGAAGCTTTCCTT. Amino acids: CSVEGTRGARTEAFL.

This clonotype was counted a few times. CDR3 nucleotide sequence: TGTGCCTGGAGTATACATTGGGATTCTGAATTCTACGAGCAGTACTTC. It encodes CAWSIHWDSEFYEQYF. The V gene is TRBV30, the J gene TRBJ2-7; D is ambiguous. CDR3 length: 16 residues. From germline, CDR1 is GTSNPN and CDR2 SVGIG (reference sequence). V was cut by 2 bases and J by 3 bases, with 20 bases left in between.

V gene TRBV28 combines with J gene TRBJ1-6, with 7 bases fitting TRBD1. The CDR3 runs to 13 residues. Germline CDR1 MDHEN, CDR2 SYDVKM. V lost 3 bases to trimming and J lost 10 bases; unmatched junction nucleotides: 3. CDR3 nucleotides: TGTGCCAGCAGTTTTAGGGGGCAGTCACCCCTCCACTTT. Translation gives CASSFRGQSPLHF.

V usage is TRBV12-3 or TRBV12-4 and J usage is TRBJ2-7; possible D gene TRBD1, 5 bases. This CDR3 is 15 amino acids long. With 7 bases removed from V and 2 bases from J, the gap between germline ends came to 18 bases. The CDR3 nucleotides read TGTGCCAGCACCCCGATGGGGCGGCATCCCTACGAGCAGTACTTC. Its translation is CASTPMGRHPYEQYF.

The CDR3 nucleotides read TGCAGCGTTTACAGGGGGGACTCCTACGAGCAGTACTTC. This codes for CSVYRGDSYEQYF. The chain links TRBV29-1 to TRBJ2-7; 8 bases match TRBD1. With V trimmed by 5 bases and J by 0 bases, 3 bases remained unmatched. The CDR3 sequence is 13 residues long. The germline V gene encodes CDR1 SQVTM and CDR2 ANQGSEA.